These T cell receptor beta chains were read from a single sample in a study of cytomegalovirus exposure and HLA in healthy donors. Measured with immunoSEQ multiplex PCR; TCRdb has only the in-frame clones, and not every one. The sample yields some 120,000 clones, about four fifths seen once. Sequenced sample: PBMCs. These receptor sequences come from a man younger than 40 in good health and CMV-seropositive. Both conserved end residues are trimmed from each CDR3. Size is stated for part of the rows, as once, few or many counts, or as a class when the clone is expanded.

>TRBV7-9|-|TRBJ2-1
ASSFAVAGEGDNEQF
>TRBV7-3|-|TRBJ1-1
ASSLTGTGEAF
>TRBV4-2|-|TRBJ2-7
ASSQGSGASGGAYEQY
>TRBV28|-|TRBJ2-7
ASIPGHSLDSYEQY
>TRBV27|-|TRBJ2-3
ASSLGGGNTDTQY
>TRBV4-3|-|TRBJ2-1
ASKRTSGSSSYNEQF
>TRBV5-5|-|TRBJ1-6
ASSLNHGDSYNSPLH
>TRBV5-1|-|TRBJ1-2
ASSRPGENYGYT
>TRBV30|-|TRBJ1-1
AWSVLGQDSTEAF
>TRBV11-1|-|TRBJ2-5
ASSRTGQETQY
>TRBV4-2|-|TRBJ2-7
ASSQDRGTGLNEQY
>TRBV30|-|TRBJ1-5
AWRKGPGQGKNSNQPQH
>TRBV6-4|-|TRBJ2-3
ASSDSTSGEGTDTQY
>TRBV14|few|TRBJ2-5
ASSHGTSGEYQETQY
>TRBV11-3|-|TRBJ1-2
ASTNDRTYGYT
>TRBV6-6|-|TRBJ2-1
ASSDRTSYNEQF